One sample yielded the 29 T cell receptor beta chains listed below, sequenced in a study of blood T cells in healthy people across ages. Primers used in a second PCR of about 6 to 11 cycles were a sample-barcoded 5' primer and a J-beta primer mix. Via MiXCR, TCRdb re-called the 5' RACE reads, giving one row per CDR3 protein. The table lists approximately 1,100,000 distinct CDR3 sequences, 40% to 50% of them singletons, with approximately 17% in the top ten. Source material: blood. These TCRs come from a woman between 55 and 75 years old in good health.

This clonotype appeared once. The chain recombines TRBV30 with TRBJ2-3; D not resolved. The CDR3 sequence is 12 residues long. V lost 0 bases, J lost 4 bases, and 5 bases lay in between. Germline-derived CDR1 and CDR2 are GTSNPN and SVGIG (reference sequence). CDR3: CAWSVGPDTQYF. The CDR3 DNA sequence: TGTGCCTGGAGTGTAGGCCCAGATACGCAGTATTTT.

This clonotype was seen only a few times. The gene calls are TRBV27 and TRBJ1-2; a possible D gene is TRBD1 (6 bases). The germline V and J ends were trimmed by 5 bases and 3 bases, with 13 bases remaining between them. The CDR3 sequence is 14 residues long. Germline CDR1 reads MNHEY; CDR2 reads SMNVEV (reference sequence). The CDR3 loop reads CASSDRSPDYGYTF. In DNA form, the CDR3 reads TGTGCCAGCAGTGACAGGAGCCCAGACTATGGCTACACCTTC.

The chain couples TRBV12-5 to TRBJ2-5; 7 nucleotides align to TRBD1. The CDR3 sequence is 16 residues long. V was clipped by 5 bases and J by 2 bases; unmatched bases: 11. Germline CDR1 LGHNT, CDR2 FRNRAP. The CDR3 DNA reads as TGTGCTAGTGGTGCCGGGACAGTCGGCCCTCAAGAGACCCAGTACTTC. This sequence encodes CASGAGTVGPQETQYF. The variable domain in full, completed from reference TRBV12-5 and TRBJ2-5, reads DARVTQTPRHKVTEMGQEVTMRCQPILGHNTVFWYRQTMMQGLELLAYFRNRAPLDDSGMPKDRFSAEMPDATLATLKIQPSEPRDSAVYFCASGAGTVGPQETQYFGPGTRLLVL.

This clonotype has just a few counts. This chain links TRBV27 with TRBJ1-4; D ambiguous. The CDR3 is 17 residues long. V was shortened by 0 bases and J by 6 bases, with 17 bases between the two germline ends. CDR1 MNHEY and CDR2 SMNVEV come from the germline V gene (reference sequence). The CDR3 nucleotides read TGTGCCAGCAGTTTATCCCCCGGTCTACAGCGGCATGAAAAACTGTTTTTT. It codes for CASSLSPGLQRHEKLFF.

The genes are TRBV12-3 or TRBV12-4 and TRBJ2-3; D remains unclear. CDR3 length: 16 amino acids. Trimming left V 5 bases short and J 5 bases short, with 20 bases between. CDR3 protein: CASSQPSTLYGDTQYF. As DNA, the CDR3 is TGTGCCAGCAGTCAACCAAGTACCTTATACGGAGATACGCAGTATTTT.

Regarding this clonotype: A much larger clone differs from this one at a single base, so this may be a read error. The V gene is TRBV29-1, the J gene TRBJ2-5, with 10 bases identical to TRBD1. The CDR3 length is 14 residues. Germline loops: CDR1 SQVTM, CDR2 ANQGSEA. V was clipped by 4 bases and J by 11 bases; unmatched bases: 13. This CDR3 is CSVVTGTGASEQYF. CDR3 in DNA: TGCAGCGTTGTAACCGGGACAGGGGCTAGTGAGCAGTACTTC.

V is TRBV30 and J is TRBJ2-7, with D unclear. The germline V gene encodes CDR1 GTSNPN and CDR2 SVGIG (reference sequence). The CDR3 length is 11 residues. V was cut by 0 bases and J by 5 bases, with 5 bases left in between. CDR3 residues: CAWSVSHEQYF. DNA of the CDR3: TGTGCCTGGAGTGTAAGCCACGAGCAGTACTTC.

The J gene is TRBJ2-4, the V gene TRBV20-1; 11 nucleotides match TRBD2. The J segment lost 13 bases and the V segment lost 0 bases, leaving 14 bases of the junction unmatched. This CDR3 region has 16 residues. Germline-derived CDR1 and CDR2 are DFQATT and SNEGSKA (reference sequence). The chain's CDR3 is CSARDQKTSGMGEQYF. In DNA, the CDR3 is TGCAGTGCTAGAGACCAGAAGACTAGCGGGATGGGGGAGCAGTACTTC.

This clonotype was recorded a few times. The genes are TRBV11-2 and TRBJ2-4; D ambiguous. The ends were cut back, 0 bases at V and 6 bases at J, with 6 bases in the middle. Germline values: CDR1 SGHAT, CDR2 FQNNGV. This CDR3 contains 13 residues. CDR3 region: CASSLEAINIQYF. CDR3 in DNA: TGTGCCAGCAGCTTAGAAGCGATAAACATTCAGTACTTC.

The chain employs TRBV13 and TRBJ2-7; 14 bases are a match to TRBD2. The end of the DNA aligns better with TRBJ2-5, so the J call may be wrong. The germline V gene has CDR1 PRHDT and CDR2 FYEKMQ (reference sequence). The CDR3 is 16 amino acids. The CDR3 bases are TGTGCCAGCAGCTCTGGGACTAGCGGGAGCGAGGAGACCCAGTACTTC. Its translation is CASSSGTSGSEETQYF.

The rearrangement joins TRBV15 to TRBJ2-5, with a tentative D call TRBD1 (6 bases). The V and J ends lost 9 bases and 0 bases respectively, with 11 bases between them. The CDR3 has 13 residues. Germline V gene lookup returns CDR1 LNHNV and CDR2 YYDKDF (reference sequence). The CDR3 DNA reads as TGTGCCACGGCCCGGGACAACCAAGAGACCCAGTACTTC. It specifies CATARDNQETQYF.

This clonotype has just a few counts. The DNA of the CDR3 is TGTGCCAGCAGTTTAAGGGCCGAAACTAATGAAAAACTGTTTTTT. Its protein product is CASSLRAETNEKLFF. The V and J genes are TRBV27 and TRBJ1-4; unclear D gene. The ends were cut back, 2 bases at V and 1 base at J, with 8 bases in the middle. Germline values: CDR1 MNHEY, CDR2 SMNVEV (reference sequence). This CDR3 has 15 amino acids.

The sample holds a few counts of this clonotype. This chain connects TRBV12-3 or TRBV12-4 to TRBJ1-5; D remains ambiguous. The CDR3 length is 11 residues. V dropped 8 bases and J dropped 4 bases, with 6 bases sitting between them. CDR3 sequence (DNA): TGTGCCAGCGGGCTAAATCAGCCCCAGCATTTT. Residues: CASGLNQPQHF.

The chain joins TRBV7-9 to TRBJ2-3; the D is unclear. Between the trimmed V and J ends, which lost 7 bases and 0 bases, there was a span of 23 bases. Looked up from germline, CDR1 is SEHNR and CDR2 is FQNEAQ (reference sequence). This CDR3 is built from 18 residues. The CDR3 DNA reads TGTGCCAGCAACAGCTTAAATGTCCGGTATACTAGCACAGATACGCAGTATTTT. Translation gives CASNSLNVRYTSTDTQYF.

CDR3 bases: TGTGCCAGCAGCTTAGGAGGGGGTAAGTTTTTGTACAATGAGCAGTTCTTC. It is translated as CASSLGGGKFLYNEQFF. The gene calls are TRBV11-2 and TRBJ2-1, with TRBD1 as a possible D gene (6 bases). The CDR3 consists of 17 residues. V was shortened by 1 base and J by 4 bases, with 17 bases between the two germline ends. CDR1 is SGHAT and CDR2 is FQNNGV in the germline V gene.

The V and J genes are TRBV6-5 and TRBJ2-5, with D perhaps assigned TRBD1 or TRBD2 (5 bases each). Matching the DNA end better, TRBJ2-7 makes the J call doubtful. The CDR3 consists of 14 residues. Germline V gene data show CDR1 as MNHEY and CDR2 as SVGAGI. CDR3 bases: TGTGCCAGCAGTTACGAGGGACCAGCCTTCGAGCAGTACTTC. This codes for CASSYEGPAFEQYF.

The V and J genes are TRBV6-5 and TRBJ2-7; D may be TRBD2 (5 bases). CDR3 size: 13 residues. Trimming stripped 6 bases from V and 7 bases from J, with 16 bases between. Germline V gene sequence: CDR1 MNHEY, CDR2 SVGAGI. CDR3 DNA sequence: TGTGCCAGCAGCTTTAGCGTGAGAGGGGAGCAGTACTTC. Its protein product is CASSFSVRGEQYF.

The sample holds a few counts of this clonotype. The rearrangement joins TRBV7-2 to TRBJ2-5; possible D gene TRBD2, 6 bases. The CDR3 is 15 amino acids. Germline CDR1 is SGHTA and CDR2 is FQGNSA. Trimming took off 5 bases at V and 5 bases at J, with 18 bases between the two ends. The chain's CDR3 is CASSPIGRTEETQYF. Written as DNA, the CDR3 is TGTGCCAGCAGCCCTATCGGGAGAACAGAGGAGACCCAGTACTTC.

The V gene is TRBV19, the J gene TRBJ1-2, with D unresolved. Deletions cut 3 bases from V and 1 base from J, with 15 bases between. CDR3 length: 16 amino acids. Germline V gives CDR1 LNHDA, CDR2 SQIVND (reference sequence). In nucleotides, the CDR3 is TGTGCCAGTAGTATGAATGGCAGGTTGATTAACTATGGCTACACCTTC. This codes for CASSMNGRLINYGYTF. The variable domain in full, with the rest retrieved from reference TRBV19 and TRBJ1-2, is DGGITQSPKYLFRKEGQNVTLSCEQNLNHDAMYWYRQDPGQGLRLIYYSQIVNDFQKGDIAEGYSVSREKKESFPLTVTSAQKNPTAFYLCASSMNGRLINYGYTFGSGTRLTVV.

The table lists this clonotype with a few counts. The CDR3 reads CATFPSGRGYEQFF. The CDR3, as DNA: TGTGCCACTTTCCCTAGCGGGAGGGGGTATGAGCAGTTCTTC. V gene TRBV7-2 combines with J gene TRBJ2-1; 12 bases are shared with TRBD2. The CDR3 runs to 14 residues. The ends lost 10 bases at V and 8 bases at J; junction bases unmatched: 9. The V gene's germline CDR1 is SGHTA and CDR2 FQGNSA.

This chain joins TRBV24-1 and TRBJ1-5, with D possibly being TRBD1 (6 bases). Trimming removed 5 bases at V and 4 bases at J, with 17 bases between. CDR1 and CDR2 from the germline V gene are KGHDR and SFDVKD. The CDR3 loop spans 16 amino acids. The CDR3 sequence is CATSGPGASTNQPQHF. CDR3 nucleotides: TGTGCCACCAGTGGCCCAGGGGCTAGCACGAATCAGCCCCAGCATTTT.

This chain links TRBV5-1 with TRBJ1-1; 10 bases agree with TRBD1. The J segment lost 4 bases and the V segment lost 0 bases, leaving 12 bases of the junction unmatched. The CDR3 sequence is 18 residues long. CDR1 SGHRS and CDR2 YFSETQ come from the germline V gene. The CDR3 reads CASSLGGLPGTGATEAFF. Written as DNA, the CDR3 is TGCGCCAGCAGCTTGGGGGGATTACCAGGGACAGGGGCCACTGAAGCTTTCTTT.

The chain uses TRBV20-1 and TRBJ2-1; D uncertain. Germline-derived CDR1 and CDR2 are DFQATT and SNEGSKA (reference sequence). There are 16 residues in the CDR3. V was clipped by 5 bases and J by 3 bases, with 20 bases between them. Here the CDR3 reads CSAPDRRASYYNEQFF. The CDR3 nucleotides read TGCAGTGCTCCGGACCGCCGAGCATCCTACTACAATGAGCAGTTCTTC.

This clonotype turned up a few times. The CDR3, as DNA: TGTGCCAGCAGCTTAGCGCCAGGGCGGAACATTCAGTACTTC. This codes for CASSLAPGRNIQYF. The chain links TRBV7-2 to TRBJ2-4, with D possibly TRBD1 on 5 matching bases. In germline, CDR1 is SGHTA, CDR2 FQGNSA. The CDR3 sequence is 14 residues long. Trimming removed 0 bases at V and 7 bases at J, with 10 bases between.

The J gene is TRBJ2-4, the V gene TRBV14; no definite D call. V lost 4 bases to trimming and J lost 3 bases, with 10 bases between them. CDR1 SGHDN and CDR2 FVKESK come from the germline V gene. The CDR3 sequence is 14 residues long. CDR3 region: CASSLSWGKNIQYF. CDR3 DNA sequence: TGTGCCAGCAGCCTTTCTTGGGGCAAAAACATTCAGTACTTC.

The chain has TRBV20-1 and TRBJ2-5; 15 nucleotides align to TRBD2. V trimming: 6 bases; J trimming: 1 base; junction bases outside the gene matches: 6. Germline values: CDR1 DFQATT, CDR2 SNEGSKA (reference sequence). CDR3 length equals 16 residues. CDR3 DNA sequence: TGCAGTGCGTCGGGACTAGCGGGAGGCCCCCAAGAGACCCAGTACTTC. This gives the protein CSASGLAGGPQETQYF.

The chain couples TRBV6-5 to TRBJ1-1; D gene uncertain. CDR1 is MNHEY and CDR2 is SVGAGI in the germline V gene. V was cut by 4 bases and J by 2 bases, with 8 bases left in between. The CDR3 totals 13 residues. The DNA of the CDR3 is TGTGCCAGCAGTTCAGAAATAAACACTGAAGCTTTCTTT. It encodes CASSSEINTEAFF.

The CDR3 protein is CARGTSGSSYNEQFF. CDR3 DNA: TGTGCCAGGGGGACTAGCGGATCGTCCTACAATGAGCAGTTCTTC. This chain joins TRBV27 and TRBJ2-1, with TRBD2 identical over 11 bases. V was clipped by 9 bases and J by 1 base; unmatched bases: 5. The CDR3 extends over 15 amino acids. The germline V gene has CDR1 MNHEY and CDR2 SMNVEV (reference sequence).

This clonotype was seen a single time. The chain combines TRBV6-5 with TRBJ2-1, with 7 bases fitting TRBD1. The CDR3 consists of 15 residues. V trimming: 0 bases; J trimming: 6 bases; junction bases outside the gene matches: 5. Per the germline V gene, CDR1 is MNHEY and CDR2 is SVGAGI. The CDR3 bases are TGTGCCAGCAGTTACTCGTCCACAGGGGCCAATGAGCAGTTCTTC. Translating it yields CASSYSSTGANEQFF.